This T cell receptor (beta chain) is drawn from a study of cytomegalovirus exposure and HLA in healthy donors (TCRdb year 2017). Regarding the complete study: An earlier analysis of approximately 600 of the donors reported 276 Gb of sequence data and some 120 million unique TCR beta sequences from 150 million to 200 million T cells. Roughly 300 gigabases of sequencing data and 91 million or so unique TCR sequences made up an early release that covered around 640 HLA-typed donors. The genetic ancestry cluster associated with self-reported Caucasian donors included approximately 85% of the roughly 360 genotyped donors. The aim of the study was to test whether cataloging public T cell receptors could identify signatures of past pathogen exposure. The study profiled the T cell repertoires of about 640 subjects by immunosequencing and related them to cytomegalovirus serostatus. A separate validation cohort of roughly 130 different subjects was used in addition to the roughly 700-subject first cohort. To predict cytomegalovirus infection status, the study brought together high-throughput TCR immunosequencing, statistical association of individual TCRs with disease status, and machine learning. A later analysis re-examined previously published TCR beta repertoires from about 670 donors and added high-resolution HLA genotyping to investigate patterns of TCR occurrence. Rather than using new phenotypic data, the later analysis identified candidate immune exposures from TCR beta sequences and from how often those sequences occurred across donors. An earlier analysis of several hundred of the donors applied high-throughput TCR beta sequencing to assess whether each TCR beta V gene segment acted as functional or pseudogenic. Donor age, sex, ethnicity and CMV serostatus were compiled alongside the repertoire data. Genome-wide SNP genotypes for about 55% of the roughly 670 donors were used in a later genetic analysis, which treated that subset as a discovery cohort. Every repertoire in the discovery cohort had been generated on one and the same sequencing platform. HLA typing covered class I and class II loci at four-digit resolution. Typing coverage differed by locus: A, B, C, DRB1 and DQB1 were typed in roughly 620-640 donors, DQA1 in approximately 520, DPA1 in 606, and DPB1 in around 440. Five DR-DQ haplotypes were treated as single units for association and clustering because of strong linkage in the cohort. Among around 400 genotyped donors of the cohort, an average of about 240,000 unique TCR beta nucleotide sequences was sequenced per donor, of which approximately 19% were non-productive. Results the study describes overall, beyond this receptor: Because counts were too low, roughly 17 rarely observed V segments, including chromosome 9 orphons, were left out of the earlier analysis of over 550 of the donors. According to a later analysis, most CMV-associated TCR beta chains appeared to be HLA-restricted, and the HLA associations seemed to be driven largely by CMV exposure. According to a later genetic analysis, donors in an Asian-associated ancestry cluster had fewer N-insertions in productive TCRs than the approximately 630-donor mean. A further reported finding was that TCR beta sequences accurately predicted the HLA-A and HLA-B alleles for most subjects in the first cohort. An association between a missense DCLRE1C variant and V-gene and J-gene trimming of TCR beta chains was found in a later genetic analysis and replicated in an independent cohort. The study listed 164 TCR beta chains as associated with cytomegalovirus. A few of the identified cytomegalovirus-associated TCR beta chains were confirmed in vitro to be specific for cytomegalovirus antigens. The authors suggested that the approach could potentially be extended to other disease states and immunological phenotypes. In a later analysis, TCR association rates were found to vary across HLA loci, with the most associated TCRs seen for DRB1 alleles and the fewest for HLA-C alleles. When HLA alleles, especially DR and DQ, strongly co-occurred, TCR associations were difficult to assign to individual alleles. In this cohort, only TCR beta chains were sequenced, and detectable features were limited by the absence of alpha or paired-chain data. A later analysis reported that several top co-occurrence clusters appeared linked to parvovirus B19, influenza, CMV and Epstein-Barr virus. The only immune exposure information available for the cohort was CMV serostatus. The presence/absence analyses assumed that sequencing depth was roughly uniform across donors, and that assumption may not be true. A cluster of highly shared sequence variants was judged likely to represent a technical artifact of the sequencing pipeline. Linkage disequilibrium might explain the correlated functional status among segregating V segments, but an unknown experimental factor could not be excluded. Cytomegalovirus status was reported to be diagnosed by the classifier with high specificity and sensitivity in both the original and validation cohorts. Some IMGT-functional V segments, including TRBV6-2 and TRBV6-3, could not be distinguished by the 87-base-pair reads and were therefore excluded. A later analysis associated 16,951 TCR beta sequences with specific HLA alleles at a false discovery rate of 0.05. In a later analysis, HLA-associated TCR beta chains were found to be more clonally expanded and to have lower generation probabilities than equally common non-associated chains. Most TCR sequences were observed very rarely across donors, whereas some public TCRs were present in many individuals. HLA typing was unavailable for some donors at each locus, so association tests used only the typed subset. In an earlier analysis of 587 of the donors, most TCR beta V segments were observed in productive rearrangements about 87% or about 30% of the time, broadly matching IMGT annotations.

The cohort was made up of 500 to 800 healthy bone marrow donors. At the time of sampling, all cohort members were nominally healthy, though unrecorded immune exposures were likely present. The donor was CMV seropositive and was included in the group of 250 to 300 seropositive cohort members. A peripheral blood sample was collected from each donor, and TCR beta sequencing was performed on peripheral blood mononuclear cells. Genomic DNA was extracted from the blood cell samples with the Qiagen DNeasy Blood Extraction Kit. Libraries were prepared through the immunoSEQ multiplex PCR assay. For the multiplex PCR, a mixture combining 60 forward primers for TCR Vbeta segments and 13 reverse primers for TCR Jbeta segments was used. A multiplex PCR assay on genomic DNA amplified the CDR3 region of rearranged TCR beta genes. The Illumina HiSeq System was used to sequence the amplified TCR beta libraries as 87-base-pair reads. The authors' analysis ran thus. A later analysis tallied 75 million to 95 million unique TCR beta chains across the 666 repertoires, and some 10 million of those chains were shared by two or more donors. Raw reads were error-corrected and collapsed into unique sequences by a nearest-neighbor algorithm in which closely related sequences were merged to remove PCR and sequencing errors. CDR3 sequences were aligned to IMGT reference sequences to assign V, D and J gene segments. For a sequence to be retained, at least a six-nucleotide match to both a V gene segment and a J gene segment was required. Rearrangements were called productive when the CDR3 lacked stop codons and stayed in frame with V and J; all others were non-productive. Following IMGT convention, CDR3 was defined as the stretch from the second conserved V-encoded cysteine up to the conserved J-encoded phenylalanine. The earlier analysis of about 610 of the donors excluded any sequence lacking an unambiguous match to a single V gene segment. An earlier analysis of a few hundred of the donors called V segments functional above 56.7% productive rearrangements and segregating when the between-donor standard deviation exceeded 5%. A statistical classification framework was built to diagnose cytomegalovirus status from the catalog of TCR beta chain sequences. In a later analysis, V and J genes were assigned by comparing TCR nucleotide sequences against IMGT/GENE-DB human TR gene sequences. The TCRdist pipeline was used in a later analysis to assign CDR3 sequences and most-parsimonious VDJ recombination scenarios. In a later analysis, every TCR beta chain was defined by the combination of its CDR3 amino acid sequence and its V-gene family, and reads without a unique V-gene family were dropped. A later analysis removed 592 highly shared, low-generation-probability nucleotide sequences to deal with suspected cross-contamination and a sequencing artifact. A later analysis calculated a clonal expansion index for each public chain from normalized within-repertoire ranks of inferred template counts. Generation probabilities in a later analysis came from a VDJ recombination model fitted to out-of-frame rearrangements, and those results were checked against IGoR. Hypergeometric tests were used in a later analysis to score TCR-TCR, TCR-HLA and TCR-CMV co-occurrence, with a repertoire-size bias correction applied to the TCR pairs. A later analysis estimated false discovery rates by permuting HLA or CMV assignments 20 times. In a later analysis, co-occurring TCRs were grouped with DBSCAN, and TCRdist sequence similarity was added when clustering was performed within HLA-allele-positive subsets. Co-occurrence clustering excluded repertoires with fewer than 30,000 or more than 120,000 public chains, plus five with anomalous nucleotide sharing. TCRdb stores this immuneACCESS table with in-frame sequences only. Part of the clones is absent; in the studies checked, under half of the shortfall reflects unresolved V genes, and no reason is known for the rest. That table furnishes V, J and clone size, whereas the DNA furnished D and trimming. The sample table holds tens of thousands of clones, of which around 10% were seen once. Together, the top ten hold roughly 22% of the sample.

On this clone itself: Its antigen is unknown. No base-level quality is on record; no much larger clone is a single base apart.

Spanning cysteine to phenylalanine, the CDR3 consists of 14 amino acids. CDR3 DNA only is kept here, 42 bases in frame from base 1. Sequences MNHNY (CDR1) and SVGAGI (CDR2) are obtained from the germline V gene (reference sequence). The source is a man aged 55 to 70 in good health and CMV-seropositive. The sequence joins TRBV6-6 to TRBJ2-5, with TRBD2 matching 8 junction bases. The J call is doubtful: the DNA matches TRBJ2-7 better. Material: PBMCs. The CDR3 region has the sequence CASRLSGNSYEQYF. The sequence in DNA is TGTGCCAGCAGACTTAGCGGGAACTCCTACGAGCAGTACTTC.